This TCR beta chain was obtained from a study of blood T cell repertoires in COVID-19. Study at large: The origin of the acute and convalescent COVID-19 samples was the United States, Italy and Spain.

In the source study's methods: How many nucleated cells were present was estimated from reference gene primer amplification. TCRdb's table, derived via immunoSEQ multiplex PCR, lists solely in-frame clones and lacks some. The V and J calls and the clone size are those of that table, but D and trimming were determined from the DNA. The repertoire includes 250,000 to 300,000 clones, approximately 88% of them detected once, and about 9.4% sits in the top ten. While infection was still active, Seattle patients were enrolled and then followed longitudinally. The CDR3 has 14 residues. The chain uses TRBV21-1 and TRBJ1-2; TRBD1 is the table's D call, not checked against the DNA. TRBV21-1 counts as a pseudogene. This clonotype was obtained from a woman aged 70-85 years with COVID-19, enrolled during active disease. The sample comprised peripheral blood. The CDR3 protein is CASSKGDRGHGYTF. CDR3 in DNA: TGTGCCAGCAGCAAAGGGGACAGGGGTCATGGCTACACCTTC.